This paragraph covers one T cell receptor (beta chain) sequence. These data originate in a study of blood T cell repertoires in COVID-19. At the level of the study: COVID-19 samples collected from the United States, Italy and Spain covered acute and convalescent phases. Sources were T cells, B-cell-depleted T cells, or PBMCs; the material itself was cDNA or gDNA.

Participants reported their clinical history, and cohort assignment relied on those reports. As handled by the study authors: Reference gene primer amplification gave nucleated cell count estimates. Sequenced by immunoSEQ multiplex PCR; TCRdb stores in-frame clones only, minus some. V and J calls plus clone size are reproduced from that table; the DNA served to infer D and trimming. In the table there are fewer than 200,000 clones, around 82% of which are singletons. The V and J ends lost 3 bases and 1 base, in that order; junction bases with no gene match: 4. Germline V lookup: CDR1 DFQATT, CDR2 SNEGSKA (reference sequence). There are 14 residues in the CDR3.

This sequence was found in an older woman with acute COVID-19. The gene calls are TRBV20-1 and TRBJ2-7; 9 bases are shared with TRBD2. The sample comprised PBMCs or T cells enriched from blood (not recorded which). The CDR3 protein is CSASETSGSYEQYF. Here the CDR3 DNA reads TGCAGTGCTAGTGAGACTAGCGGTTCCTACGAGCAGTACTTC.